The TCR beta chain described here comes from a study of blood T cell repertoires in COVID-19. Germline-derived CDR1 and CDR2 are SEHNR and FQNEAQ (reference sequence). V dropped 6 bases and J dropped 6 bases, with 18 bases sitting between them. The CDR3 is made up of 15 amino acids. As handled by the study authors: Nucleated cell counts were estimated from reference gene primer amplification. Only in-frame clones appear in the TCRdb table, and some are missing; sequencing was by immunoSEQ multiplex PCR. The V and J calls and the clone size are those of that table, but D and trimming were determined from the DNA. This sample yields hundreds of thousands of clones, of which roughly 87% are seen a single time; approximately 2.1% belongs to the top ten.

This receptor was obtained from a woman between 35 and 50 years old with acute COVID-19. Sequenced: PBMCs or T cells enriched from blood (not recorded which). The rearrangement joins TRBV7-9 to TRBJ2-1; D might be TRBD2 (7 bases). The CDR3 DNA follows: TGTGCCAGCAGTCCCGAGGGGGGGCCTTCCAATGAGCAGTTCTTC. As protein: CASSPEGGPSNEQFF.